The sequence of this TCR beta chain was determined in a study of PD-1 blockade in classical Hodgkin lymphoma. Findings of the study overall: Reports indicated that newly diagnosed patients had lower baseline TCR diversity than healthy donors did. Complete responders had baseline diversity similar to newly diagnosed patients.

As concerns this clone: Its antigen is not identified.

Brentuximab vedotin exposure varied among the patients, all of whom had relapsed after autologous stem cell transplantation. Sequenced by immunoSEQ multiplex PCR; TCRdb stores in-frame clones only, minus some. The data contain around 26,000 clones, about four fifths of them singletons. CDR1 SSHAT and CDR2 FNYEAQ come from the germline V gene (reference sequence). Trimming took 2 bases from V and 10 from J, leaving 12 bases between them. The CDR3 consists of 13 residues. Sample: peripheral blood mononuclear cells (PBMCs), taken before the second cycle of nivolumab. This chain uses TRBV7-7 with TRBJ2-1; D unclear. The origin of this receptor is a human donor with classical Hodgkin lymphoma. This CDR3 is CASSLSPGTEQFF. The CDR3 nucleotides read TGTGCCAGCAGCTTAAGCCCCGGAACAGAGCAGTTCTTC.